The entry below describes one T cell receptor (beta chain). It lacks a known antigen. Sequencing ends 3 residues short of the CDR3 end; the germline J gene provides the rest. In the germline V gene, CDR1 corresponds to SGHAT and CDR2 to FQNNGV. V and J lose 0 bases and 6 bases, and a span of 7 bases separates them. The CDR3 contains 13 residues, cysteine and phenylalanine counted. The CDR3 was read in part: 30 bases, with the frame set at base 1. Every participant had a single incident cervical HPV16 infection, and prevalent HPV16 infections were excluded. Cervical HPV DNA was detected with MY09/MY11 PCR, and genotyping was done with dot-blot hybridization. Approximately 16 mL of heparinized blood were centrifuged, and the buffy coat was split into aliquots, frozen at -30 degrees C, and then kept at -80 degrees C. QIAGEN kits were used to extract genomic DNA from buffy coat specimens. This sample was taken from a study of T cells in women clearing cervical HPV infection (dated by TCRdb to the late 2010s). Describing the broader study: Cases were some 26 women with histologically confirmed HPV16-related CIN3 or worse, including a couple of invasive cancers. The 25 controls were women who cleared a single incident HPV16 infection within 12 months without developing precancer or cancer. Case blood was taken at the visit when the lesion was first identified, whereas control blood was taken when infection was no longer detected. For cases, a median interval of about 150 days, with an interquartile range of about 90 to 210 days, was observed between lesion detection and blood sampling. Since only a few of the women had HLA typing available, the possibility that HLA type was acting as a confounder could not be ruled out. This exploratory proof-of-principle case-control study, nested within the Guanacaste HPV Natural History Study in Costa Rica, compared TCR repertoires among women with different cervical HPV16 outcomes. Cases and controls were matched on year of sample collection and on age within five years. Median age was about 32 years in cases versus less than 40 in controls, and baseline characteristics did not differ significantly. In the parent cohort, some 9,900 women aged 18 or older were enrolled in Guanacaste, Costa Rica, during about 1993 to 1995 and then followed for less than 8 years. As quality controls, five blinded duplicates were added to each group, bringing the total to roughly 60 samples made up of roughly 50 participants and about 10 replicates. What the authors observed across the whole study: Random forest classifiers combining richness and V gene abundances distinguished cases from controls with an estimated AUC of approximately 0.8. Because of the cross-sectional design, the study could not determine whether the associations came before infection or resulted from infection, and neither effector/memory subsets nor HPV-specific T cells were isolated. T-cell numbers per sample were unknown, so richness differences could reflect varying T-cell content rather than repertoire biology. Significantly higher TCR repertoire richness was observed in CIN3+ cases than in controls across sequencing depths, whereas no difference in evenness was found. Lower TRBV6-7 relative abundance was observed in cases than in controls (around 0.1% versus 0.15%; Bonferroni P = 0.0008).

TCR beta CDR3 regions were amplified by multiplex PCR from an average of about 1,300 ng genomic DNA per sample using the immunoSEQ assay. Primer bias was corrected in the assay by using a complete synthetic TCR repertoire to establish an amplification baseline. The amplicons were sequenced using the Illumina platform. The published analysis was carried out like this. Error correction of the sequences involved clustering with frequency ratios plus a modified nearest-neighbor algorithm, after which the sequences were analyzed in the immunoSEQ Analyzer using IMGT gene definitions. At each rarefaction depth, TCR richness and evenness were averaged across 20 rarefaction repeats, and any sample with fewer sequences than the depth was left out. Wilcoxon rank sum tests with FDR correction were used to compare V, D and J gene relative abundances between the groups. Blinded duplicates gave an intraclass correlation of more than 90% for TCR richness and an average of about 74% across over 55 gene segments. The clones in this table, taken by TCRdb from immuneACCESS, are in-frame only. Not every clone is retained; where verified, under half of the shortfall comes from an unresolved V gene, and the cause of the rest is unknown. For V, J and clone size, that table is used; D and trimming come from the DNA. The data table for this sample lists about 40,000 clones. The ten most abundant clones make up less than 6% of the sample.

Material for sequencing was blood buffy coat. The TCR comes from a woman between 18 and 75 years old with a cervical HPV16 infection that either progressed to CIN3+ or cleared (not recorded which). This chain is built from TRBV11-2 and TRBJ2-3; a confident D gene designation cannot be given. The CDR3 region: CASSLEARDTQYF. CDR3 DNA, as far as it was read: TGTGCCAGCAGCTTAGAAGCGCGGGATACG.